This TCR beta chain was documented in a study of sequential checkpoint blockade in melanoma. The CDR3 consists of 16 residues. Germline-derived CDR1 and CDR2 are SGHNT and YENEEA. V shed 3 bases and J shed 3 bases, with 15 bases lying between them. Produced via immunoSEQ multiplex PCR; TCRdb's table is partial and in-frame only. Here the sample spans roughly 2,600 clones, 20% to 25% being singletons. Treatment here: randomized to nivolumab then ipilimumab (arm A) or the reverse (arm B). This clonotype was obtained from a human donor with melanoma. This chain links TRBV11-3 with TRBJ2-1; the D gene is possibly TRBD1 (6 bases). The material sequenced was tumor tissue (inferred from file names), taken from a patient given nivolumab and ipilimumab in sequence. This CDR3 reads CASSFNEGDLYNEQFF. The CDR3 nucleotides read TGTGCCAGCAGCTTTAACGAGGGGGATCTCTACAATGAGCAGTTCTTC.